The 14 T cell receptor beta chains listed next were all sequenced from one sample in a study of blood T cell repertoires in COVID-19. Libraries were prepared by immunoSEQ multiplex PCR; TCRdb keeps only in-frame clonotypes and omits some of them. The top ten hold approximately 7.8% of the sample, which has 150,000 to 200,000 clones, 82% seen once. The sequencing input was peripheral blood. The receptor source for this set is a woman aged 55 to 70 with COVID-19, enrolled during active disease.

The CDR3 DNA is TGTGCCAGCAGCTTAGGACAGACGGTTGGTCTGTTTTTT. Its protein product is CASSLGQTVGLFF. This sequence joins TRBV11-2 and TRBJ1-4; perhaps TRBD1 as D (5 bases). Germline V gene sequence: CDR1 SGHAT, CDR2 FQNNGV. V lost 1 base, J lost 14 bases, and 14 bases lay in between. The CDR3 is made up of 13 amino acids.

This clone was picked up one time. The DNA for the CDR3 is TGTGCCAGCAGCACCGGGACAGCGGTCGAGACCCAGTACTTC. Encoded protein: CASSTGTAVETQYF. The chain is built from TRBV11-2 and TRBJ2-5; 7 nucleotides line up with TRBD1. The V gene end was trimmed by 5 bases and the J gene end by 5 bases; junction bases not matched to a gene: 8. The CDR3 sequence is 14 residues long. Germline CDR1 and CDR2: SGHAT and FQNNGV.

The genes are TRBV5-1 and TRBJ2-3; tentatively, D is TRBD1 (5 bases). The germline V gene has CDR1 SGHRS and CDR2 YFSETQ. The germline V and J ends were trimmed by 0 bases and 2 bases, with 13 bases remaining between them. The CDR3 is 16 amino acids. CDR3 sequence reads: CASSLVVGRDTDTQYF. The CDR3 DNA follows: TGCGCCAGCAGCTTGGTGGTGGGGCGAGACACAGATACGCAGTATTTT.

The rearrangement joins TRBV10-3 to TRBJ1-1; D is undetermined. V lost 9 bases to trimming and J lost 1 base, with 12 bases between them. This CDR3 is 13 amino acids long. Germline CDR1 ENHRY, CDR2 SYGVKD. For the CDR3, the DNA is TGTGCCATGAGGACGGAGGGGAACACTGAAGCTTTCTTT. Protein: CAMRTEGNTEAFF.

The V and J genes are TRBV6-1 and TRBJ1-2; the D is unclear. V gave up 0 bases and J gave up 8 bases, with 10 bases separating them. The germline CDR1 and CDR2 sequences are MNHNS and SASEGT. The CDR3 totals 13 residues. The CDR3 loop reads CASSEAGRLGYTF. CDR3 coding DNA: TGTGCCAGCAGTGAAGCGGGCAGGTTAGGCTACACCTTC.

This rearrangement joins TRBV28 to TRBJ2-7; D is uncertain. The germline gives CDR1 MDHEN, CDR2 SYDVKM. The CDR3 spans 13 residues. V was pared by 6 bases and J by 2 bases, with 11 bases between. CDR3 residues: CASSQQNPYEQYF. The CDR3 DNA reads TGTGCCAGCAGCCAACAGAATCCCTACGAGCAGTACTTC. The complete variable domain, with remaining parts taken from reference TRBV28 and TRBJ2-7, reads DVKVTQSSRYLVKRTGEKVFLECVQDMDHENMFWYRQDPGLGLRLIYFSYDVKMKEKGDIPEGYSVSREKKERFSLILESASTNQTSMYLCASSQQNPYEQYFGPGTRLTVT.

This clone was seen a single time. V and J are TRBV5-6 and TRBJ1-2; 10 positions agree with TRBD1. The CDR3 is 18 residues long. V shed 4 bases and J 0 bases; nucleotides not matched to a gene: 12. The germline V gene has CDR1 SGHDT and CDR2 YYEEEE. The CDR3 coding sequence is TGTGCCAGCAGCCGCATACTCGGGACAGGGGTAGCTAACTATGGCTACACCTTC. It translates to CASSRILGTGVANYGYTF.

This sequence joins TRBV11-2 and TRBJ2-5, with 7 bases matching TRBD2. Germline CDR1 reads SGHAT; CDR2 reads FQNNGV. CDR3 length: 13 amino acids. After removal of 4 bases from V and 5 bases from J, the junction contained 4 bases not matched to a gene. The CDR3 protein is CASSWGREETQYF. The CDR3 coding sequence is TGTGCCAGCAGCTGGGGGAGGGAGGAGACCCAGTACTTC.

This chain uses TRBV5-4 with TRBJ2-7; perhaps TRBD1 as D (6 bases). CDR3 length: 14 residues. The germline CDR1 and CDR2 sequences are SGHNT and YYREEE (reference sequence). Trimming removed 2 bases at V and 3 bases at J, with 12 bases between. The CDR3: CASSLQGNNYEQYV. CDR3 coding DNA: TGTGCCAGCAGCTTACAGGGCAATAACTACGAGCAGTACGTC.

The genes are TRBV15 and TRBJ2-3, with 8 bases identical to TRBD2. The CDR3 extends over 15 amino acids. The germline gives CDR1 LNHNV, CDR2 YYDKDF (reference sequence). V lost 0 bases and J lost 4; bases outside the gene matches: 3. The CDR3: CATSREAGVADTQYF. The CDR3 DNA reads as TGTGCCACCAGCAGAGAAGCGGGAGTGGCAGATACGCAGTATTTT.

J is TRBJ1-4 and V is TRBV18, with D uncertain. The germline V and J ends were trimmed by 2 bases and 5 bases, with 15 bases remaining between them. From germline, CDR1 is KGHSH and CDR2 LQKENI. The CDR3 is made up of 16 amino acids. The CDR3 reads CASSPGAATMNEKLFF. CDR3 bases: TGTGCCAGCTCACCAGGTGCGGCTACTATGAATGAAAAACTGTTTTTT.

This clone was recorded only once. The CDR3 is CASTQTGALINYGYTF. CDR3 nucleotide sequence: TGTGCCAGTACCCAGACAGGGGCCCTCATTAACTATGGCTACACCTTC. The J gene is TRBJ1-2, the V gene TRBV19; 8 positions match TRBD1. The ends lost 7 bases at V and 1 base at J; junction bases unmatched: 11. Germline CDR1 reads LNHDA; CDR2 reads SQIVND (reference sequence). This CDR3 comprises 16 residues.

This clone was recorded only once. The chain combines TRBV2 with TRBJ1-2; D is undetermined. Trimming took off 5 bases at V and 1 base at J, with 11 bases between the two ends. There are 14 residues in the CDR3. Per the germline V gene, CDR1 is SNHLY and CDR2 is FYNNEI. CDR3 nucleotides: TGTGCCAGCAGTAATCGACGGGATAACTATGGCTACACCTTC. Translation gives CASSNRRDNYGYTF.

The chain couples TRBV5-1 to TRBJ2-3, with 9 bases that match TRBD1. J lost 3 bases, V lost 4 bases, and 9 bases had no gene match. The CDR3 runs 16 residues. Germline CDR1 reads SGHRS; CDR2 reads YFSETQ. CDR3 nucleotides: TGCGCCAGCAGCGACCCCACAGGGGGCCATACAGATACGCAGTATTTT. This codes for CASSDPTGGHTDTQYF.